The 5 T cell receptor beta chains listed next were all sequenced from one sample in a study of cytomegalovirus exposure and HLA in healthy donors. The PCR contained 60 Vbeta and 13 Jbeta primers. Assay: immunoSEQ multiplex PCR; the TCRdb copy retains only in-frame clones and omits some. Its table records roughly 140,000 clones. Sequenced input: PBMCs. The receptors here all came from a male donor in good health and CMV-seronegative.

V is TRBV7-2 and J is TRBJ2-5; D perhaps matches TRBD2 (6 bases). V lost 2 bases and J lost 3, with 10 bases in between. The germline V gene encodes CDR1 SGHTA and CDR2 FQGNSA. The CDR3 covers 14 residues. The CDR3 protein is CASSLLGGEETQYF. The CDR3 coding sequence is TGTGCCAGCAGCTTACTAGGCGGGGAAGAGACCCAGTACTTC.

V usage is TRBV29-1 and J usage is TRBJ1-4, with 10 bases matching TRBD1. The CDR3 has 13 residues. Looked up from germline, CDR1 is SQVTM and CDR2 is ANQGSEA. CDR3 in amino acids: CRPPGQGYEKLFF. CDR3 nucleotides: TGCAGACCACCGGGACAGGGGTATGAAAAACTGTTTTTT. Using reference TRBV29-1 and TRBJ1-4 for the parts outside the CDR3, the full variable domain is SAVISQKPSRDICQRGTSLTIQCQVDSQVTMMFWYRQQPGQSLTLIATANQGSEATYESGFVIDKFPISRPNLTFSTLTVSNMSPEDSSIYLCRPPGQGYEKLFFGSGTQLSVL.

The rearrangement joins TRBV9 to TRBJ2-1; TRBD2 matches at 10 bases. Germline-derived CDR1 and CDR2 are SGDLS and YYNGEE. The CDR3 length is 15 residues. V trimming: 0 bases; J trimming: 6 bases; junction bases outside the gene matches: 3. This CDR3 reads CASSVGTSGANEQFF. The CDR3 DNA reads TGTGCCAGCAGCGTAGGAACTAGCGGGGCCAATGAGCAGTTCTTC.

The V gene is TRBV15, the J gene TRBJ1-5; no definite D call. Germline values: CDR1 LNHNV, CDR2 YYDKDF (reference sequence). The length of the CDR3 is 13 residues. Trimming removed 0 bases from V and 7 bases from J, with 7 bases in between. DNA of the CDR3: TGTGCCACCAGCAGAGATCAGGAACAGCCCCAGCATTTT. Translation: CATSRDQEQPQHF.

The V gene is TRBV25-1, the J gene TRBJ2-7, with 9 bases identical to TRBD1. The CDR3 totals 14 residues. V dropped 5 bases and J dropped 3; count of bases not matched to a gene: 5. Germline V gene sequence: CDR1 MGHDK, CDR2 SYGVNS. The CDR3 DNA is TGTGCCAGCAGTAAACCGACAGGGGGCTACGAGCAGTACTTC. This encodes CASSKPTGGYEQYF.